What follows are 13 T cell receptor beta chains derived from one specimen sequenced in a study of CD8 T cells in ankylosing spondylitis. Study-wide findings and caveats: Apparently characteristic of ankylosing spondylitis blood was a TCR beta motif (fewer than 10 highly homologous variants).

These receptors' antigens are unknown. From the 5' RACE reads, TCRdb called clonotypes with MiXCR, one entry per CDR3 protein. The data contain some 840,000 distinct CDR3 sequences, around 11% of them singletons. Sequenced material: blood, either unsorted or a sorted T cell fraction (not recorded which). These receptors were collected from a male donor with ankylosing spondylitis.

The chain joins TRBV6-2 or TRBV6-3 to TRBJ2-4; D unresolved. The germline V and J ends were trimmed by 4 bases and 3 bases, with 10 bases remaining between them. This CDR3 comprises 14 residues. Germline V gene lookup returns CDR1 MNHEY and CDR2 SVGEGT. CDR3 bases: TGTGCCAGCAGTTTCCCCGTAGGCAAAAACATTCAGTACTTC. It encodes CASSFPVGKNIQYF.

This clonotype came up many times. The chain uses TRBV6-2 or TRBV6-3 and TRBJ2-1, with 9 positions matching TRBD2. The CDR3 runs 15 residues. CDR1 and CDR2 (germline): MNHEY, SVGEGT. The J segment lost 4 bases and the V segment lost 5 bases, leaving 6 bases of the junction unmatched. The CDR3 sequence: CASSGGGALYNEQFF. In DNA form, the CDR3 reads TGTGCCAGCAGTGGCGGGGGGGCATTGTACAATGAGCAGTTCTTC.

The chain links TRBV4-2 to TRBJ1-2; no definite D call. The CDR3 extends over 15 amino acids. With 0 bases removed from V and 4 bases from J, the gap between germline ends came to 12 bases. The germline CDR1 and CDR2 sequences are LGHNA and YNFKEQ. CDR3 coding DNA: TGTGCCAGCAGCCAAGATAGGGCTACCGGCTATGGCTACACCTTC. It is translated as CASSQDRATGYGYTF.

There are many counts of this clonotype. The chain is built from TRBV20-1 and TRBJ2-7; 10 bases map to TRBD2. Losses at the gene ends were 1 base for V and 0 bases for J; bases not matched to a gene: 3. Per the germline V gene, CDR1 is DFQATT and CDR2 is SNEGSKA (reference sequence). The CDR3 extends over 15 amino acids. The CDR3 sequence: CSARVSGRASYEQYF. The CDR3 nucleotides are TGCAGTGCTAGAGTGAGCGGGAGGGCCTCCTACGAGCAGTACTTC.

This clonotype was seen a few times. This chain connects TRBV7-8 to TRBJ1-2; D not certain. Trimming took 3 bases from V and 5 from J, leaving 16 bases between them. CDR1 and CDR2 from the germline V gene are SGHVS and FQNEAQ. This CDR3 contains 15 residues. In DNA form, the CDR3 reads TGTGCCAGCAGCTTTTCATCATGGGCGGATTATGGCTACACCTTC. The encoded protein is CASSFSSWADYGYTF.

The rearrangement links TRBV7-2 to TRBJ2-7, with a possible D match to TRBD1 (6 bases). The CDR3 length is 15 residues. Trimming took off 1 base at V and 1 base at J, with 11 bases between the two ends. Germline V lookup: CDR1 SGHTA, CDR2 FQGNSA. In DNA, the CDR3 is TGTGCCAGCAGCTTAGTCGGACAGACTTCCTACGAGCAGTACTTC. It is translated as CASSLVGQTSYEQYF.

The table lists this clonotype with many counts. The genes are TRBV18 and TRBJ2-3; D not certain. Germline CDR1 reads KGHSH; CDR2 reads LQKENI. The CDR3 is made up of 17 amino acids. The germline V and J ends were trimmed by 0 bases and 2 bases, with 15 bases remaining between them. The DNA of the CDR3 is TGTGCCAGCTCACCACCTCCCGGCAGGCCTGTCACAGATACGCAGTATTTT. It specifies CASSPPPGRPVTDTQYF.

This clonotype was detected a few times. The chain links TRBV28 to TRBJ1-5; D perhaps matches TRBD1 (6 bases). The V end was cut by 6 bases, the J end by 7 bases, with 19 bases between. The germline gives CDR1 MDHEN, CDR2 SYDVKM. This CDR3 is built from 15 residues. The CDR3 is CASSDRKEGRQPQHF. For the CDR3, the DNA is TGTGCCAGCAGCGACAGGAAAGAGGGACGGCAGCCCCAGCATTTT.

V is TRBV6-2 or TRBV6-3 and J is TRBJ2-1, with 7 bases matching TRBD2. There are 13 residues in the CDR3. J gave up 8 bases and V 7 bases, and 8 bases lay outside the gene matches. Per germline, CDR1 MNHEY and CDR2 SVGEGT. CDR3 region: CASTKRGVDEQFF. CDR3 coding DNA: TGTGCCAGCACCAAACGGGGGGTAGATGAGCAGTTCTTC.

This clonotype occurred a few times. The chain joins TRBV9 to TRBJ1-1; no definite D call. V was cut by 4 bases and J by 5 bases, with 15 bases left in between. The CDR3 covers 14 residues. Germline V lookup: CDR1 SGDLS, CDR2 YYNGEE. The CDR3 is CASSSGSGGTEAFF. CDR3 nucleotides: TGTGCCAGCAGCAGCGGGAGTGGTGGAACTGAAGCTTTCTTT.

This rearrangement joins TRBV20-1 to TRBJ2-3; perhaps TRBD1 as D (6 bases). Germline V gene lookup returns CDR1 DFQATT and CDR2 SNEGSKA (reference sequence). This CDR3 spans 15 amino acids. The CDR3 bases are TGCTTTGCTAGGCCTCTTGGCAGGGGAACAGATACGCAGTATTTT. Amino acid sequence: CFARPLGRGTDTQYF.

The chain links TRBV10-2 to TRBJ2-7; 7 bases agree with TRBD1. The V gene's germline CDR1 is WSHSY and CDR2 SAAADI. This CDR3 has 16 residues. Losses at the gene ends were 8 bases for V and 1 base for J; bases not matched to a gene: 14. DNA for the CDR3: TGCGCCAGCGTAAGCCTCTCCGGGACAGATTCCTACGAGCAGTACTTC. Translating gives CASVSLSGTDSYEQYF.

This clonotype was seen once. The chain links TRBV9 to TRBJ2-1; the match to TRBD2 covers 12 bases. The CDR3 has 18 amino acids. CDR1 is SGDLS and CDR2 is YYNGEE in the germline V gene. Trimming at V came to 0 bases and at J to 4 bases, leaving 8 bases not matched to a gene. In DNA, the CDR3 is TGTGCCAGCAGCGTAGCCCCGGGACTAGCGGGCTTATACAATGAGCAGTTCTTC. Translating it yields CASSVAPGLAGLYNEQFF.